These 13 T cell receptor beta chains share one sample of origin, sequenced in a study of T cell clones after liver transplantation. Method: immunoSEQ multiplex PCR; TCRdb's copy keeps in-frame clones and lacks some. Altogether approximately 100,000 clones are present, 75% to 90% being singletons, with the ten largest covering just under 1%. Sample: CD4+ T cells from blood, taken before liver transplant. These receptor sequences come from a human donor who received a liver transplant.

This clone showed up just once. This rearrangement joins TRBV15 to TRBJ1-3; no reliable D call. The CDR3 length is 15 residues. CDR1 and CDR2 (germline): LNHNV, YYDKDF (reference sequence). Trimming cost V 0 bases and J 0 bases, with 6 bases left between them. The CDR3 sequence: CATSRDRGSGNTIYF. The CDR3 bases are TGTGCCACCAGCAGAGATCGGGGCTCTGGAAACACCATATATTTT.

This clone was counted once. The chain has TRBV30 and TRBJ2-3; 12 bases are a match to TRBD1. Germline CDR1 GTSNPN, CDR2 SVGIG (reference sequence). The CDR3 loop spans 14 amino acids. V shed 5 bases and J 4 bases; nucleotides not matched to a gene: 4. The CDR3 region has the DNA TGTGCCTGGGCCGGGACAGGGGGCGCAGATACGCAGTATTTT. This gives the protein CAWAGTGGADTQYF.

About this clone itself: Possible read error: a much larger clone is one base away. The V and J genes are TRBV6-1 and TRBJ1-1; a possible D gene is TRBD1 (5 bases). V was trimmed by 2 bases and J by 8 bases, leaving 12 bases between them. CDR1 is MNHNS, CDR2 SASEGT, per germline. The CDR3 extends over 13 amino acids. CDR3 nucleotides: TGTGCCAGCAGTGAATGGAGACGGGGCGAAGCTTTCTTT. Residues: CASSEWRRGEAFF.

This clone was observed a handful of times. The genes are TRBV7-2 and TRBJ2-7, with D unresolved. The germline V gene encodes CDR1 SGHTA and CDR2 FQGNSA. This CDR3 spans 15 amino acids. Trimming shortened V by 5 bases and J by 1 base, and 15 bases separated the two germline ends. CDR3 sequence reads: CASSPFVSASYEQYF. CDR3 coding DNA: TGTGCCAGCAGCCCCTTCGTTTCGGCTTCCTACGAGCAGTACTTC.

The rearrangement uses TRBV5-5 and TRBJ1-3, with no clear D. There are 14 residues in the CDR3. CDR1 and CDR2 (germline): SGHKS, YYEKEE (reference sequence). Trimming left V 1 base short and J 0 bases short, with 5 bases between. CDR3 sequence: CASSLRDSGNTIYF. Written as DNA, the CDR3 is TGTGCCAGCAGCTTGAGAGACTCTGGAAACACCATATATTTT.

The genes are TRBV27 and TRBJ2-1; TRBD2 agrees at 8 bases. CDR3 length: 16 amino acids. CDR1 MNHEY and CDR2 SMNVEV come from the germline V gene (reference sequence). The V gene end was trimmed by 0 bases and the J gene end by 8 bases; junction bases not matched to a gene: 9. This CDR3 reads CASSLSVGTSMYEQFF. In DNA, the CDR3 is TGTGCCAGCAGTTTATCCGTGGGGACTAGTATGTATGAGCAGTTCTTC.

The gene calls are TRBV7-2 and TRBJ2-7, with a possible D match to TRBD2 (6 bases). In germline, CDR1 is SGHTA, CDR2 FQGNSA. Trimming cost V 5 bases and J 4 bases, with 18 bases left between them. This CDR3 is 15 amino acids long. The chain's CDR3 is CASSQTGGVGYEQYF. CDR3 nucleotide sequence: TGTGCCAGCAGCCAGACCGGGGGAGTAGGGTACGAGCAGTACTTC. Full variable domain (outside the CDR3, taken from reference TRBV7-2 and TRBJ2-7): GAGVSQSPSNKVTEKGKDVELRCDPISGHTALYWYRQSLGQGLEFLIYFQGNSAPDKSGLPSDRFSAERTGGSVSTLTIQRTQQEDSAVYLCASSQTGGVGYEQYFGPGTRLTVT.

The chain joins TRBV6-1 to TRBJ2-1, with D unclear. Germline CDR1 MNHNS, CDR2 SASEGT. V lost 4 bases, J lost 7 bases, and 11 bases lay in between. The CDR3 runs to 13 residues. CDR3 protein: CASSVSSANEQFF. CDR3 in DNA: TGTGCCAGCAGTGTTTCTTCAGCAAATGAGCAGTTCTTC.

The V call is TRBV7-9, the J call TRBJ1-4, with D perhaps TRBD1 (6 bases). The V end lost 4 bases, the J end lost 0 bases, and 15 bases lay between the germline ends. This CDR3 spans 17 amino acids. Per the germline V gene, CDR1 is SEHNR and CDR2 is FQNEAQ (reference sequence). CDR3 in amino acids: CASSSRGGPATNEKLFF. The CDR3 nucleotides read TGTGCCAGCAGCTCAAGAGGGGGTCCTGCAACTAATGAAAAACTGTTTTTT.

The chain recombines TRBV5-4 with TRBJ1-2, with 9 bases lining up with TRBD1. The CDR3 consists of 16 residues. Per the germline V gene, CDR1 is SGHNT and CDR2 is YYREEE (reference sequence). V shed 3 bases and J 0 bases; nucleotides not matched to a gene: 6. The CDR3 DNA reads as TGTGCCAGCAGCTGGGGACAGGGACAAGCTAACTATGGCTACACCTTC. Encoded protein: CASSWGQGQANYGYTF.

The CDR3 loop reads CASSLESGLAASGTDTQYF. DNA of the CDR3: TGTGCCAGCAGCTTAGAGTCGGGACTAGCGGCCTCTGGCACAGATACGCAGTATTTT. The chain recombines TRBV7-8 with TRBJ2-3; 11 positions agree with TRBD2. Trimming took 1 base from V and 1 from J; bases not matched to a gene: 10. CDR1 and CDR2 from the germline V gene are SGHVS and FQNEAQ. The CDR3 runs to 19 residues.

The J gene is TRBJ2-3, the V gene TRBV29-1; 9 bases agree with TRBD1. Germline V lookup: CDR1 SQVTM, CDR2 ANQGSEA. V dropped 5 bases and J dropped 3; count of bases not matched to a gene: 6. This CDR3 region has 14 residues. The CDR3: CSVPRGTGTDTQYF. The CDR3, as DNA: TGCAGCGTTCCCCGGGGGACAGGGACAGATACGCAGTATTTT.

The chain recombines TRBV25-1 with TRBJ1-6; D remains unclear. V shed 5 bases and J shed 0 bases, with 8 bases lying between them. Germline loops: CDR1 MGHDK, CDR2 SYGVNS. The CDR3 runs to 15 residues. CDR3 in DNA: TGTGCCAGCAGTAAAGGGCGCTCCTATAATTCACCCCTCCACTTT. Translating it yields CASSKGRSYNSPLHF.